These 2 T cell receptor beta chains share one sample of origin, sequenced in a study of Graves' ophthalmopathy and Graves' hyperthyroidism. Amplified material comprised TCR beta CDR3 regions derived from RNA transcripts. Second-round multiplex PCR came after first-round RT-PCR with HTBI primers. TCRdb re-called the multiplex PCR reads with MiXCR, one entry per CDR3 protein. The repertoire holds 660,000 or so distinct CDR3 sequences, with over 40% as singletons. The sequenced sample was peripheral blood. All receptors derive from an adult man with Graves' ophthalmopathy.

This clonotype was observed at least ten times. This rearrangement joins TRBV12-3 or TRBV12-4 to TRBJ1-2; D gene ambiguous. The CDR3 totals 15 residues. With 5 bases removed from V and 1 base from J, the gap between germline ends came to 14 bases. CDR3 DNA sequence: TGTGCCAGCAGTCCCTACGCGATGCATAACTATGGCTACACCTTC. Translation: CASSPYAMHNYGYTF.

Turning to this clonotype: Compared with germline, one end of the junction differs, possibly owing to a read error. The J gene is TRBJ2-1, the V gene TRBV2, with a tentative D call TRBD2 (6 bases). The germline gives CDR1 SNHLY, CDR2 FYNNEI. This CDR3 contains 14 residues. The CDR3 DNA is TGTGCCAGCAAACTAGCAGCACCTTACAATGGGCAGTTCTTC. Translation gives CASKLAAPYNGQFF.